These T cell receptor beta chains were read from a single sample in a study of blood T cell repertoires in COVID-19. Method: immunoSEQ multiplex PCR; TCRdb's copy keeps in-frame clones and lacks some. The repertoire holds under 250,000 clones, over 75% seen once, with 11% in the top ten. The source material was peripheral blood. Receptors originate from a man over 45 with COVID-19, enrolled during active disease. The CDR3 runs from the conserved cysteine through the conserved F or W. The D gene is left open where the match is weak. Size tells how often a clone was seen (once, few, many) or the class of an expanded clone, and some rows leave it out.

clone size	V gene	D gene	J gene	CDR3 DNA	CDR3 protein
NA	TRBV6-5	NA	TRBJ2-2	TGTGCCAGCATGAGGGCCACGAACACCGGGGAGCTGTTTTTT	CASMRATNTGELFF
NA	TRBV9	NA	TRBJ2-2	TGTGCCAGCAGCGGGGCCTACACCGGGGAGCTGTTTTTT	CASSGAYTGELFF
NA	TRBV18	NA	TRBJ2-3	TGTGCCAGCTCACCACCGCGGGGGACACTGCTCATGAATACGCAGTATTTT	CASSPPRGTLLMNTQYF
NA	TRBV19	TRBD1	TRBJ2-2	TGTGCCAGTAGTATCTTAAGAGGACAGGGTGGTGGGGAGCTGTTTTTT	CASSILRGQGGGELFF
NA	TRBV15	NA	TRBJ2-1	TGTGCCACCAGCAGAGATCTGACACCCGGTGAGCAGTTCTTC	CATSRDLTPGEQFF
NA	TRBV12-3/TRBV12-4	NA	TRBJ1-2	TGTGCCAGCACCCCTCCCAGGGGTGGCGGCTACACCTTC	CASTPPRGGGYTF
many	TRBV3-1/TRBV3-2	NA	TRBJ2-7	TGTGCCAGCAGCCAAGGATTCTTCAGGGTTGGGGAGCAGTACTTC	CASSQGFFRVGEQYF
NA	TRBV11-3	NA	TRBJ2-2	TGTGCCAGCAGCTTAGATCTGGGGGGGAACACCGGGGAGCTGTTTTTT	CASSLDLGGNTGELFF
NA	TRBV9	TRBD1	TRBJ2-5	TGTGCCAGCAGCGTAGGAATAGGGGGCCCCCAAGAGACCCAGTACTTC	CASSVGIGGPQETQYF
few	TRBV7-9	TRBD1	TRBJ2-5	TGTGCCAGCAGCTTGGGGACAGCCCAACAAGAGACCCAGTACTTC	CASSLGTAQQETQYF
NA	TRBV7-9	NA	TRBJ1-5	TGTGCCAGCAGATCCGGCGCGGGGGATCAGCCCCAGCATTTT	CASRSGAGDQPQHF
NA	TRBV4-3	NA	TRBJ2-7	TGCGCCAGCAGCCAAGATAAGCAGGGTCTCCGGCAGTACTTC	CASSQDKQGLRQYF
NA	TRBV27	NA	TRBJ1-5	TGTGCCAGCAGCTCCCCGGGGGGCAATCAGCCCCAGCATTTT	CASSSPGGNQPQHF
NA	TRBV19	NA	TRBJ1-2	TGTGCCAGTACCCCTGGGTGGGCAGATGGCTACACCTTC	CASTPGWADGYTF